Presented here are 25 T cell receptor beta chains from one specimen sequenced in a study of cytomegalovirus exposure and HLA in healthy donors (dated 2017 in TCRdb). Libraries came from the immunoSEQ multiplex PCR assay. For the multiplex PCR, a mixture combining 60 forward primers for TCR Vbeta segments and 13 reverse primers for TCR Jbeta segments was used. TCRdb's version of the immuneACCESS table is confined to in-frame rearrangements and falls short of the full clone set. An unresolved V gene accounts for under half of the shortfall where checked; the remainder is of unknown origin. The sample profile shows 150,000 to 200,000 clones; 84% of them were found once. Together, the top ten hold around 1.2% of the sample. Source material: PBMCs. Receptors originate from a girl aged 2 to 9 in good health and CMV-seropositive.

The gene calls are TRBV7-8 and TRBJ2-6, with 11 bases identical to TRBD1. Trimming took 2 bases from V and 4 from J; bases not matched to a gene: 10. This CDR3 has 19 residues. In germline, CDR1 is SGHVS, CDR2 FQNEAQ. CDR3 in DNA: TGTGCCAGCAGCTTACCTGTAGGACAGGGGGCAGCGGGGGCCAACGTCCTGACTTTC. Translation: CASSLPVGQGAAGANVLTF. Complete variable domain (other parts from reference TRBV7-8 and TRBJ2-6): GAGVSQSPRYKVAKRGQDVALRCDPISGHVSLFWYQQALGQGPEFLTYFQNEAQLDKSGLPSDRFFAERPEGSVSTLKIQRTQQEDSAVYLCASSLPVGQGAAGANVLTFGAGSRLTVL.

The chain has TRBV2 and TRBJ2-1; D gene ambiguous. Germline V gene data show CDR1 as SNHLY and CDR2 as FYNNEI. The CDR3 is 11 residues long. Trimming stripped 8 bases from V and 5 bases from J, with 7 bases between. This CDR3 reads CASLADNEQFF. The CDR3 coding sequence is TGTGCCAGCTTGGCCGACAATGAGCAGTTCTTC.

The genes are TRBV30 and TRBJ1-4; D is unresolved. V was shortened by 7 bases and J by 7 bases, with 13 bases between the two germline ends. CDR3 size: 12 residues. Germline V gives CDR1 GTSNPN, CDR2 SVGIG (reference sequence). CDR3 loop: CASKASGEKLFF. The DNA for the CDR3 is TGTGCCTCAAAGGCATCGGGTGAAAAACTGTTTTTT.

The J gene is TRBJ2-1, the V gene TRBV10-3; a weak D match, TRBD2 (6 bases). CDR1 ENHRY and CDR2 SYGVKD come from the germline V gene. This CDR3 region has 14 residues. V shed 8 bases and J shed 3 bases, with 14 bases lying between them. In DNA form, the CDR3 reads TGTGCCATCGGGGGGTCGGCTAACTACAATGAGCAGTTCTTC. Protein: CAIGGSANYNEQFF.

The chain joins TRBV9 to TRBJ2-2; TRBD2 matches 9 bases. The V gene's germline CDR1 is SGDLS and CDR2 YYNGEE. With V trimmed by 4 bases and J by 4 bases, 14 bases remained unmatched. CDR3 length equals 18 residues. CDR3: CASSPSTARGGFTGELFF. The CDR3 DNA follows: TGTGCCAGCAGCCCCTCAACAGCGCGGGGGGGATTCACCGGGGAGCTGTTTTTT. Full variable domain (outside the CDR3, taken from reference TRBV9 and TRBJ2-2): DSGVTQTPKHLITATGQRVTLRCSPRSGDLSVYWYQQSLDQGLQFLIQYYNGEERAKGNILERFSAQQFPDLHSELNLSSLELGDSALYFCASSPSTARGGFTGELFFGEGSRLTVL.

The rearrangement links TRBV7-9 to TRBJ2-1; D perhaps matches TRBD2 (6 bases). V gave up 2 bases and J gave up 0 bases, with 8 bases separating them. The germline gives CDR1 SEHNR, CDR2 FQNEAQ (reference sequence). This CDR3 has 15 amino acids. The CDR3 DNA reads TGTGCCAGCAGCTTAATGACTAGCTCCTACAATGAGCAGTTCTTC. This encodes CASSLMTSSYNEQFF.

V usage is TRBV12-5 and J usage is TRBJ2-5, with D tentatively TRBD1 (6 bases). CDR3 size: 16 residues. V dropped 0 bases and J dropped 2 bases, with 13 bases sitting between them. The germline gives CDR1 LGHNT, CDR2 FRNRAP. The CDR3 nucleotides read TGTGCTAGTGGTTTGGTAACCCTGACAGGTCAAGAGACCCAGTACTTC. Translation gives CASGLVTLTGQETQYF.

This clone was counted once. This chain links TRBV5-1 with TRBJ1-5; 8 bases map to TRBD1. The CDR3 has 18 residues. V lost 2 bases to trimming and J lost 5 bases; unmatched junction nucleotides: 15. Germline-derived CDR1 and CDR2 are SGHRS and YFSETQ. CDR3 nucleotides: TGCGCCAGCAGCTTAGATCAGGGGGCTCGTGAAGCACATCAGCCCCAGCATTTT. Amino acid sequence: CASSLDQGAREAHQPQHF.

The rearrangement uses TRBV7-7 and TRBJ2-2; D gene uncertain. The V and J ends lost 4 bases and 4 bases respectively, with 7 bases between them. The germline V gene has CDR1 SSHAT and CDR2 FNYEAQ (reference sequence). CDR3 length: 13 amino acids. The CDR3 protein is CASSSPVTGELFF. Here the CDR3 DNA reads TGTGCCAGCAGCTCCCCAGTCACCGGGGAGCTGTTTTTT.

The chain couples TRBV5-1 to TRBJ2-4, with no clear D. Germline V lookup: CDR1 SGHRS, CDR2 YFSETQ. This CDR3 comprises 14 residues. Trimming left V 0 bases short and J 8 bases short, with 12 bases between. As DNA, the CDR3 is TGCGCCAGCAGCTTGGCCGAGTTATTGGACATTCAGTACTTC. It yields the protein CASSLAELLDIQYF.

The J gene is TRBJ1-3, the V gene TRBV30, with unresolved D. This CDR3 region has 15 residues. V lost 2 bases and J lost 0, with 11 bases in between. Germline CDR1 is GTSNPN and CDR2 is SVGIG (reference sequence). CDR3 nucleotide sequence: TGTGCCTGGAGTACCCGACTGAGCTCTGGAAACACCATATATTTT. Encoded protein: CAWSTRLSSGNTIYF.

The chain couples TRBV19 to TRBJ2-4, with a weak D call TRBD2 (7 bases). V shed 4 bases and J shed 1 base, with 20 bases lying between them. Germline loops: CDR1 LNHDA, CDR2 SQIVND (reference sequence). The CDR3 runs 18 residues. CDR3 coding DNA: TGTGCCAGTAGTAGGGGGGGCGGAGGGAGGTTGGCCAAAAACATTCAGTACTTC. Translation gives CASSRGGGGRLAKNIQYF. Using reference TRBV19 and TRBJ2-4 for the parts outside the CDR3, the full variable domain is DGGITQSPKYLFRKEGQNVTLSCEQNLNHDAMYWYRQDPGQGLRLIYYSQIVNDFQKGDIAEGYSVSREKKESFPLTVTSAQKNPTAFYLCASSRGGGGRLAKNIQYFGAGTRLSVL.

This rearrangement joins TRBV6-5 to TRBJ1-2, with D maybe TRBD1 (6 bases). Germline values: CDR1 MNHEY, CDR2 SVGAGI. This CDR3 is built from 13 residues. Trimming shortened V by 4 bases and J by 5 bases, and 11 bases separated the two germline ends. The CDR3 spells CASSFLTGYGYTF. The CDR3 coding sequence is TGTGCCAGCAGTTTTCTCACAGGGTATGGCTACACCTTC.

CDR3 nucleotides: TGTGCCAGCAGTTCCTCCTATGACAGGGGGCAAGAGACCCAGTACTTC. Translated: CASSSSYDRGQETQYF. The chain employs TRBV28 and TRBJ2-5; 9 nucleotides align to TRBD1. The germline V gene has CDR1 MDHEN and CDR2 SYDVKM. V lost 4 bases and J lost 2; bases outside the gene matches: 8. The CDR3 is made up of 16 amino acids.

Concerning this clone: Additional DNA sequences in this sample encode the identical CDR3. The V call is TRBV15, the J call TRBJ2-1; tentatively, D is TRBD2 (7 bases). Per the germline V gene, CDR1 is LNHNV and CDR2 is YYDKDF (reference sequence). The CDR3 consists of 13 residues. Trimming removed 0 bases at V and 10 bases at J, with 10 bases between. CDR3 loop: CATSRDRGGEQFF. The CDR3 DNA reads TGTGCCACCAGCAGAGATAGGGGGGGAGAGCAGTTCTTC.

The chain uses TRBV25-1 and TRBJ1-1; 10 bases match TRBD1. The CDR3 runs 15 residues. Per germline, CDR1 MGHDK and CDR2 SYGVNS. V was pared by 3 bases and J by 5 bases, with 6 bases of the junction left unmatched. CDR3 nucleotide sequence: TGTGCCAGCAGTGAGGGACAGGGGTGGGAGACTGAAGCTTTCTTT. This gives the protein CASSEGQGWETEAFF.

This clone was seen only a few times. The chain is built from TRBV4-2 and TRBJ1-1, with D unresolved. The CDR3 has 13 residues. Trimming removed 1 base at V and 3 bases at J, with 6 bases between. Germline CDR1 LGHNA, CDR2 YNFKEQ. The CDR3 DNA sequence: TGTGCCAGCAGCCAAGGAGGGTACACTGAAGCTTTCTTT. Translated, it gives CASSQGGYTEAFF.

The chain links TRBV6-5 to TRBJ1-2, with TRBD1 matching over 9 bases. The trim removed 5 bases at V and 6 bases at J, leaving 7 bases unmatched. The CDR3 is 14 residues long. Germline V gives CDR1 MNHEY, CDR2 SVGAGI. The CDR3 coding sequence is TGTGCCAGCAGTGCACTGACAGGGGGAGATGGCTACACCTTC. This sequence encodes CASSALTGGDGYTF.

This chain connects TRBV13 to TRBJ1-2; 7 bases are shared with TRBD1. The germline V gene encodes CDR1 PRHDT and CDR2 FYEKMQ (reference sequence). The CDR3 is made up of 14 amino acids. The V and J ends lost 5 bases and 3 bases, in that order; junction bases with no gene match: 6. This CDR3 is CASSTTGSDYGYTF. Here the CDR3 DNA reads TGTGCCAGCAGCACGACAGGGTCAGACTATGGCTACACCTTC.

This chain uses TRBV5-6 with TRBJ1-2; 7 bases match TRBD1. The length of the CDR3 is 14 residues. Germline CDR1 and CDR2: SGHDT and YYEEEE. J lost 4 bases, V lost 4 bases, and 7 bases had no gene match. Written as DNA, the CDR3 is TGTGCCAGCAGCAAACCTCAGGGGGGCTATGGCTACACCTTC. Translated: CASSKPQGGYGYTF.

About this clone itself: An end of the junction does not agree with germline; a read error may underlie this. This chain links TRBV10-3 with TRBJ2-7; tentative D call: TRBD1 (5 bases). The CDR3 has 13 residues. CDR1 and CDR2 from the germline V gene are ENHRY and SYGVKD. This CDR3 is CAISATGLYEQCF. CDR3 nucleotides: TGTGCCATCAGTGCCACAGGCCTATACGAGCAGTGCTTC.

The chain is built from TRBV2 and TRBJ2-1, with 9 nucleotides matching TRBD1. Germline V lookup: CDR1 SNHLY, CDR2 FYNNEI. Trimming cost V 8 bases and J 8 bases; bases outside gene matches: 7. The CDR3 has 13 amino acids. For the CDR3, the DNA is TGTGCCAGCGGTGGGACAGGGATGGATGAGCAGTTCTTC. Translated: CASGGTGMDEQFF.

The chain recombines TRBV27 with TRBJ1-3; D is uncertain. Germline V CDR1 and CDR2: MNHEY, SMNVEV (reference sequence). This CDR3 comprises 16 residues. Trimming pared 6 bases from V and 0 bases from J, leaving 15 bases between. The CDR3 reads CASRRSSGSSGNTIYF. The DNA for the CDR3 is TGTGCCAGCAGAAGATCGTCGGGGAGCTCTGGAAACACCATATATTTT.

The rearrangement uses TRBV6-5 and TRBJ1-2; 9 bases match TRBD1. There are 16 residues in the CDR3. Germline assignment: CDR1 MNHEY and CDR2 SVGAGI. Losses at the gene ends were 4 bases for V and 1 base for J; bases not matched to a gene: 7. The CDR3 spells CASSFTGTGLNYGYTF. The CDR3 DNA is TGTGCCAGCAGTTTCACTGGGACAGGGCTTAACTATGGCTACACCTTC.

The V gene is TRBV28, the J gene TRBJ1-5, with TRBD1 as a possible D gene (6 bases). CDR3 length: 16 residues. Trimming removed 11 bases from V and 0 bases from J, with 20 bases in between. CDR1 is MDHEN and CDR2 is SYDVKM in the germline V gene. The CDR3, as DNA: TGTGCCGCGGGGGCCCCAGCAGCCCATAGCAATCAGCCCCAGCATTTT. Protein product: CAAGAPAAHSNQPQHF.